These T cell receptor beta chains were read from a single sample in a study of blood T cells in healthy people across ages. TCRdb reanalysed the 5' RACE reads using MiXCR and keeps one entry per CDR3 protein. The sample holds about 590,000 distinct CDR3 sequences, about 28% seen once. Material for sequencing was blood. These receptors originate from an elderly woman in good health. CDR3s include the opening cysteine and the closing phenylalanine or tryptophan. D genes are given only for firm matches. Some rows mark clone size as missing; the rest say once, few, many or name a class of expanded clone.

many,TRBJ2-7,TRBV7-2,-,CASIQGGSELRGQYF,TGTGCCAGCATACAGGGAGGGAGCGAGCTACGAGGGCAGTACTTC
-,TRBJ2-1,TRBV7-2,-,CTSSLGLDSNNEQFF,TGTACCAGCAGCTTAGGCCTGGACTCCAACAATGAGCAGTTCTTC
once,TRBJ1-5,TRBV20-1,-,CSARETGASNQPQHF,TGCAGTGCTAGGGAAACGGGAGCCAGCAATCAGCCCCAGCATTTT
many,TRBJ2-4,TRBV20-1,TRBD2,CSASPGLAGGQNIQYF,TGCAGTGCTAGTCCGGGACTAGCGGGGGGGCAGAACATTCAGTACTTC
many,TRBJ2-1,TRBV6-2/TRBV6-3,TRBD1,CASSYELGQGSISNEQFF,TGTGCCAGCAGTTACGAGTTGGGACAGGGCAGTATTAGTAATGAGCAGTTCTTC
few,TRBJ2-1,TRBV29-1,-,CSVESSEQFF,TGCAGCGTTGAGAGTAGTGAGCAGTTCTTC
many,TRBJ2-1,TRBV15,-,CATSRDSRGVNEQFF,TGTGCCACCAGCAGAGATAGTCGCGGTGTCAATGAGCAGTTCTTC
many,TRBJ1-2,TRBV7-2,-,CASSLAGDAADYGYTF,TGTGCCAGCAGCTTAGCCGGGGACGCGGCAGACTATGGCTACACCTTC
few,TRBJ1-1,TRBV28,-,CASSTIRQKNTEAFF,TGTGCCAGCAGTACCATTCGACAGAAGAACACTGAAGCTTTCTTT
many,TRBJ2-7,TRBV14,-,CASSQAGKGVYEQYF,TGTGCCAGCAGCCAAGCGGGAAAGGGAGTCTACGAGCAGTACTTC
few,TRBJ1-1,TRBV20-1,-,CSAVGSGTPEAFF,TGCAGTGCTGTAGGCTCCGGGACCCCTGAAGCTTTCTTT
-,TRBJ2-2,TRBV5-5,-,CASIRDPLANTGELFF,TGTGCCAGCATCCGGGACCCCCTCGCGAACACCGGGGAGCTGTTTTTT
-,TRBJ2-7,TRBV6-2/TRBV6-3,TRBD1,CASSSSPGTGFYEQYF,TGTGCCAGCAGTTCTTCCCCCGGGACAGGTTTCTACGAGCAGTACTTT
-,TRBJ1-2,TRBV7-8,TRBD1,CASSNYRGASGYTF,TGTGCCAGCAGCAATTACAGGGGGGCTTCTGGCTACACCTTC
many,TRBJ2-7,TRBV29-1,TRBD1,CSVEFVDRAGYEQYF,TGCAGCGTTGAGTTTGTTGACAGGGCTGGCTACGAGCAGTACTTC
many,TRBJ1-2,TRBV30,TRBD1,CAWMPGQGIDGYTF,TGTGCCTGGATGCCGGGACAGGGAATCGATGGCTACACCTTC
many,TRBJ2-5,TRBV5-1,TRBD2,CASSRSGAKETQYF,TGCGCCAGCAGCCGTAGCGGGGCAAAAGAGACCCAGTACTTC
many,TRBJ2-1,TRBV11-2,TRBD2,CASSLGGGLSYNEQFF,TGTGCCAGCAGCTTAGGTGGGGGACTATCCTACAATGAGCAGTTCTTC
many,TRBJ2-3,TRBV12-3/TRBV12-4,-,CASSPLGWVLTDTQYF,TGTGCCAGCAGCCCCCTTGGCTGGGTCCTCACAGATACGCAGTATTTT
-,TRBJ2-4,TRBV30,-,CAGSGALLAKNIQYF,TGTGCCGGGTCAGGGGCGCTACTAGCCAAAAACATTCAGTACTTC
-,TRBJ2-7,TRBV6-1,-,CASSEQAGSYNEQYF,TGTGCCAGCAGTGAACAGGCGGGTTCCTACAATGAGCAGTACTTC
-,TRBJ2-1,TRBV20-1,-,CSAAALSYNEQFF,TGCAGTGCTGCCGCCCTCTCCTACAATGAGCAGTTCTTC
-,TRBJ1-1,TRBV12-3/TRBV12-4,-,CASGFEWGAEAFF,TGTGCCAGCGGTTTCGAGTGGGGTGCTGAAGCTTTCTTT
-,TRBJ2-5,TRBV6-5,-,CASKLGPQETQYF,TGTGCCAGCAAACTGGGACCTCAAGAGACCCAGTACTTC
-,TRBJ2-6,TRBV19,-,CASNLPERSGANVLTF,TGTGCCAGTAACTTGCCAGAGCGCTCTGGGGCCAACGTCCTGACTTTC
many,TRBJ2-1,TRBV6-1,-,CATGVGRHNEQFF,TGTGCCACAGGCGTAGGGCGCCACAATGAGCAGTTCTTC
few,TRBJ1-5,TRBV3-1,-,CASSPQAGAGGRRNQPQHF,TGTGCCAGCAGCCCCCAGGCGGGGGCAGGAGGCCGGCGGAATCAGCCCCAGCATTTT
-,TRBJ2-2,TRBV6-1,TRBD1,CASRTNRGTGELFF,TGTGCCAGCAGGACCAACAGGGGCACCGGGGAGCTGTTTTTT
-,TRBJ1-2,TRBV4-1,-,CASSQEDISGPNYGYTF,TGCGCCAGCAGCCAAGAGGATATCTCGGGCCCTAACTATGGCTACACCTTC
many,TRBJ2-7,TRBV6-1,TRBD1,CASRRTGQGSYEQYF,TGTGCCAGCAGGAGGACAGGGCAGGGGTCCTACGAGCAGTACTTC
-,TRBJ2-7,TRBV29-1,-,CSVRGASSYEQYF,TGCAGCGTCCGGGGGGCGTCATCCTACGAGCAGTACTTC
-,TRBJ2-1,TRBV7-3,-,CASSSRDKSYNEQFF,TGTGCCAGCAGCTCCCGGGACAAGTCGTACAATGAGCAGTTCTTC
many,TRBJ2-1,TRBV7-9,TRBD1,CASSRTGGGVGEQFF,TGTGCCAGCAGCCGGACAGGGGGGGGTGTTGGTGAGCAGTTCTTC
many,TRBJ1-2,TRBV5-1,TRBD1,CASSGGTGLDYGYTF,TGCGCCAGCAGCGGGGGGACAGGGCTTGACTATGGCTACACCTTC
few,TRBJ1-2,TRBV4-3,-,CASSPSPTGGYTF,TGCGCCAGCAGCCCCTCGCCCACGGGGGGCTACACCTTC
many,TRBJ1-6,TRBV27,-,CASWGYMPNSPLHF,TGTGCCAGCTGGGGGTACATGCCTAATTCACCCCTCCACTTT